Each of the 9 T cell receptor beta chains below was sequenced from the same sample in a study of beta chain features in type 1 diabetes. All of the isolated RNA was reverse transcribed, so expressed TCRB transcripts were sequenced. Using immunoSEQ multiplex PCR, the repertoire was profiled, and TCRdb retains in-frame clones only, with some absent. This sample carries 300,000 to 400,000 clones, 6.5% to 10% of them seen once, and the ten largest clones take 0.44%. The sequenced material came from central memory CD4+ T cells from blood. These receptors all come from a young woman in good health.

The V call is TRBV6-5, the J call TRBJ2-1; 9 bases line up with TRBD2. Trimming removed 0 bases from V and 11 bases from J; junction bases left unmatched: 11. Germline assignment: CDR1 MNHEY and CDR2 SVGAGI. The CDR3 loop spans 16 amino acids. CDR3 sequence (DNA): TGTGCCAGCAGTTACTCGCAGCGGCTAGCGGGAAACAAGCAGTTCTTC. This translates into CASSYSQRLAGNKQFF.

The chain links TRBV14 to TRBJ2-1; D is undetermined. The CDR3 has 13 residues. Trimming left V 0 bases short and J 15 bases short, with 15 bases between. Germline V gene sequence: CDR1 SGHDN, CDR2 FVKESK. The CDR3 loop reads CASSQDLTIGLFF. As DNA, the CDR3 is TGTGCCAGCAGCCAAGACCTGACAATAGGTCTGTTCTTC.

A few counts support this clone. This chain uses TRBV18 with TRBJ2-5; D perhaps matches TRBD2 (6 bases). The V end was cut by 3 bases, the J end by 3 bases, with 8 bases between. Germline lookup yields CDR1 KGHSH and CDR2 LQKENI. This CDR3 is built from 13 residues. DNA for the CDR3: TGTGCCAGCTCACCCGGGAGCAAAGAGACCCAGTACTTC. Its protein is CASSPGSKETQYF.

This clone was counted many times. The CDR3 DNA sequence: TGTGCCAGCAGCCAAGGAACCATGGAAGAGACCCAGTACTTC. It translates to CASSQGTMEETQYF. The chain employs TRBV14 and TRBJ2-5; D gene ambiguous. CDR3 length: 14 residues. V was clipped by 1 base and J by 3 bases, with 9 bases between them. Germline V gene sequence: CDR1 SGHDN, CDR2 FVKESK.

The chain recombines TRBV7-3 with TRBJ2-3; a possible D gene is TRBD1 (5 bases). V lost 4 bases, J lost 6 bases, and 11 bases lay in between. The CDR3 contains 13 residues. CDR1 is SGHTA, CDR2 FQGTGA, per germline. The DNA for the CDR3 is TGTGCCAGCAGCTCAAGAAACAGGGATACGCAGTATTTT. This codes for CASSSRNRDTQYF.

This clone occurred many times. The rearrangement links TRBV7-2 to TRBJ2-1; D uncertain. The V and J ends lost 4 bases and 0 bases respectively, with 10 bases between them. This CDR3 is 15 amino acids long. Germline V gene lookup returns CDR1 SGHTA and CDR2 FQGNSA. DNA of the CDR3: TGTGCCAGCAGCTCCGACTCAAGCTCCTACAATGAGCAGTTCTTC. Translation gives CASSSDSSSYNEQFF.

This chain uses TRBV7-3 with TRBJ1-2, with D unclear. Germline V gene data show CDR1 as SGHTA and CDR2 as FQGTGA. The CDR3 has 13 residues. With 2 bases removed from V and 6 bases from J, the gap between germline ends came to 10 bases. The CDR3 coding sequence is TGTGCCAGCAGCTTATCGTACGGAGATGGCTACACCTTC. Its protein product is CASSLSYGDGYTF. Complete variable domain (other parts from reference TRBV7-3 and TRBJ1-2): GAGVSQTPSNKVTEKGKYVELRCDPISGHTALYWYRQSLGQGPEFLIYFQGTGAADDSGLPNDRFFAVRPEGSVSTLKIQRTERGDSAVYLCASSLSYGDGYTFGSGTRLTVV.

The chain uses TRBV19 and TRBJ2-1; 8 bases agree with TRBD2. Trimming took 2 bases from V and 6 from J; bases not matched to a gene: 9. CDR3 length: 16 residues. Germline CDR1 LNHDA, CDR2 SQIVND (reference sequence). The DNA for the CDR3 is TGTGCCAGTAGTATATACGGGGGGGACGGGTTCAATGAGCAGTTCTTC. This sequence encodes CASSIYGGDGFNEQFF.

The sample holds a few counts of this clone. J is TRBJ1-2 and V is TRBV10-3; D not resolved. Trimming removed 8 bases at V and 8 bases at J, with 18 bases between. The CDR3 spans 13 residues. Germline CDR1 and CDR2: ENHRY and SYGVKD. CDR3 in DNA: TGTGCCATCTCTCCGGACGGAACTCACGGCTACACCTTC. This sequence encodes CAISPDGTHGYTF.